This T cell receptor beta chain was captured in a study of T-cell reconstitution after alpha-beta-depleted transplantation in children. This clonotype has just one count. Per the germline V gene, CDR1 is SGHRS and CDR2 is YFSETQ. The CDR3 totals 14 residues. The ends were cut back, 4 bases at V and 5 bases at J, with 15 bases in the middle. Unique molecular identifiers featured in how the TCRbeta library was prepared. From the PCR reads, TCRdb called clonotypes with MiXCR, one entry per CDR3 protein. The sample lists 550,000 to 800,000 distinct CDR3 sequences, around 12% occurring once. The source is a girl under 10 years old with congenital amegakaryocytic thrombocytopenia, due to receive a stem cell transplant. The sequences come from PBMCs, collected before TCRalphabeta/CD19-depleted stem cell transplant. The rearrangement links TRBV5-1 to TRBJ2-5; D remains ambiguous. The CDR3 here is CASSTRTEMETQYF. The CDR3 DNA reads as TGCGCCAGCAGCACCCGGACCGAGATGGAGACCCAGTACTTC.